This is a list of T cell receptor beta chains from one sample in a study of fetal regulatory T cell absence and autoimmunity. Only in-frame clones appear in the TCRdb table, and some are missing; sequencing was by immunoSEQ multiplex PCR. The top ten clones hold 0.41% of a sample with some 46,000 clones, about four fifths of them seen once. Sequenced: cord blood. These receptor sequences come from a newborn boy with IPEX syndrome. The CDR3 runs from the conserved cysteine through the conserved F or W. Each record gives: clone size, D gene, V gene, J gene, CDR3 DNA, CDR3 protein. The D gene is left open where the match is weak. The size field is filled for only some rows; it gives once, few, many or a size class.

>.|.|TRBV29-1|TRBJ2-3
TGCAGCGTCTCCGGGCACAGGAGCACAGATACGCAGTATTTT
CSVSGHRSTDTQYF
>.|TRBD1|TRBV27|TRBJ1-4
TGTGCCAGCAGTTCGTACAGGGGGCGCCGGGAAAAACTGTTTTTT
CASSSYRGRREKLFF
>.|.|TRBV18|TRBJ1-4
TGTGCCAGCTCACCACGTACTGACCCTGCAACTAATGAAAAACTGTTTTTT
CASSPRTDPATNEKLFF
>.|.|TRBV11-3|TRBJ2-7
TGTGCCAGCAGCTTAGATTACGAGCAGTACTTC
CASSLDYEQYF
>.|TRBD1|TRBV10-3|TRBJ1-6
TGTGCCATCAGTGCCCAGACAGGGTCAGTTAGTGGAAGCTCCTATAATTCACCCCTCCACTTT
CAISAQTGSVSGSSYNSPLHF
>.|TRBD2|TRBV2|TRBJ2-1
TGTGCCAGCAGTTTACTAGCGGGGCTCTACAATGAGCAGTTCTTC
CASSLLAGLYNEQFF
>.|.|TRBV11-3|TRBJ2-1
TGTGCCAGCAGCTTTGGCAATGAGCAGTTCTTC
CASSFGNEQFF
>.|.|TRBV6-5|TRBJ1-2
TGTGCCGCACAGGGTTATAAGGGTTTTGGCTACACCTTC
CAAQGYKGFGYTF
>few|.|TRBV5-1|TRBJ1-1
TGCGCCAGCAGCTCTGGACCCCAGAACACTGAAGCTTTCTTT
CASSSGPQNTEAFF
>.|.|TRBV7-2|TRBJ2-1
TGTGCCAGCAGCTTATCTAGCGACTCCTACAATGAGCAGTTCTTC
CASSLSSDSYNEQFF
>.|TRBD1|TRBV27|TRBJ1-1
TGTGCCAGCAGTTTCCCGACAGGGGTGGACACTGAAGCTTTCTTT
CASSFPTGVDTEAFF
>.|.|TRBV5-4|TRBJ1-1
TGTGCCAGCAGCTTGTGGGGGGGGAACACTGAAGCTTTCTTT
CASSLWGGNTEAFF
>.|TRBD2|TRBV7-6|TRBJ2-5
TGTGCCAGCAGTTCTAGCGGGAGGGCCGAATTAGAGACCCAGTACTTC
CASSSSGRAELETQYF
>.|TRBD1|TRBV7-9|TRBJ2-7
TGTGCCAGCAGCTTAGAGGGACAGGGCCACGAGCAGTACTTC
CASSLEGQGHEQYF
>.|.|TRBV7-2|TRBJ2-3
TGTGCCAGCAGCTTAGGACAGATAGGCACAGATACGCAGTATTTT
CASSLGQIGTDTQYF
>once|.|TRBV9|TRBJ2-3
TGTGCCAGCAGCCATCATGACACAGATACGCAGTATTTT
CASSHHDTDTQYF
>.|.|TRBV6-5|TRBJ2-7
TGTGCCAGCAGTCCGATATTGAGGAACGAGCAGTACTTC
CASSPILRNEQYF
>once|.|TRBV11-2|TRBJ1-5
TGTGCCAGCAGCTTAGAGAGGGGACGGGATCAGCCCCAGCATTTT
CASSLERGRDQPQHF
>.|.|TRBV19|TRBJ1-1
TGTGCCAGTAGTCGCACGGGGCCTGAAGCTTTCTTT
CASSRTGPEAFF
>.|.|TRBV7-9|TRBJ2-1
TGTGCCAGCAGCCTCCTTGAACGGGGGCGGCCCAATGAGCAGTTCTTC
CASSLLERGRPNEQFF
>.|TRBD2|TRBV7-8|TRBJ2-7
TGTGCCAGCAGCGTACACCCGGGACTAGTTAACGAGCAGTACTTC
CASSVHPGLVNEQYF
>once|TRBD2|TRBV30|TRBJ2-2
TGTGCCTGGAGGACTAGCGGGAGCACCGGGGAGCTGTTTTTT
CAWRTSGSTGELFF
>.|TRBD2|TRBV15|TRBJ2-1
TGTGCCACCAGCAGAGAACTTGCGGGGGGTAATGAGCAGTTCTTC
CATSRELAGGNEQFF
>.|TRBD2|TRBV12-5|TRBJ2-7
TGTGCTAGTGGTTTGGTACTTAAGTCGCGGGAGGGCGCCTACGAGCAGTACTTC
CASGLVLKSREGAYEQYF
>.|.|TRBV10-3|TRBJ2-1
TGTGCCATCAGTGAGTCTCGGTCCGATGAGCAGTTCTTC
CAISESRSDEQFF
>.|.|TRBV11-2|TRBJ2-3
TGTGCCAGCAGCCAAGGAGGCGGGGTCGGTACGCAGTATTTT
CASSQGGGVGTQYF
>.|.|TRBV6-5|TRBJ1-1
TGTGCCAGCAGTCTCAGGGATGCACGGGCTGAAGCTTTCTTT
CASSLRDARAEAFF
>.|TRBD2|TRBV27|TRBJ2-3
TGTGCCAGCAGTCCGCGGACTAGCGGCACAGATACGCAGTATTTT
CASSPRTSGTDTQYF
>.|TRBD1|TRBV6-5|TRBJ1-3
TGTGCCAGCACCTTCGGACAGGGCTCTGGAAACACCATATATTTT
CASTFGQGSGNTIYF
>.|.|TRBV2|TRBJ2-7
TGTGCCAGCAGCAACTCCTACGAGCAGTACTTC
CASSNSYEQYF
>.|.|TRBV20-1|TRBJ2-3
TGCAGCCCGGCATCGACAGATACGCAGTATTTT
CSPASTDTQYF
>.|TRBD2|TRBV5-1|TRBJ2-7
TGCGCCAGCAGCTTGGGACTAGCGGGAGGGGGCGAGCAGTACTTC
CASSLGLAGGGEQYF
>once|TRBD1|TRBV6-1|TRBJ1-2
TGTGCCAGCAGAGCAGACAGGGGTAACTATGGCTACACCTTC
CASRADRGNYGYTF
>.|TRBD2|TRBV6-5|TRBJ2-7
TGTGCCAGCAGTTATGGGACTAGCGGAACCTACGAGCAGTACTTC
CASSYGTSGTYEQYF
>.|.|TRBV7-9|TRBJ2-7
TGTGCCAGCAGCCCGGGACAAGCCTCCTACGAGCAGTACTTC
CASSPGQASYEQYF
>.|.|TRBV4-1|TRBJ2-1
TGCGCCAGCAGCCCTCTGGCGGACTCCTACAATGAGCAGTTCTTC
CASSPLADSYNEQFF
>.|TRBD2|TRBV5-4|TRBJ2-3
TGTGCCAGCAGCATGAGACTAGCGGTTAGCACAGATACGCAGTATTTT
CASSMRLAVSTDTQYF
>.|.|TRBV21-1|TRBJ1-1
TGTGCCAGCAGCTTACCTCAGGGCGTCACTGAAGCTTTCTTT
CASSLPQGVTEAFF
>.|TRBD2|TRBV7-9|TRBJ2-1
TGTGCCAGCAGCCTTTCTACTAGCGGGTTCGATGAGCAGTTCTTC
CASSLSTSGFDEQFF
>.|TRBD1|TRBV4-1|TRBJ2-1
TGCGCCAGCAGCCCCCTAGGGACAGGGCTGGTAAGGTCCCACTACAATGAGCAGTTCTTC
CASSPLGTGLVRSHYNEQFF
>.|TRBD2|TRBV30|TRBJ2-2
TGTGCCTGGAGTGTTACCCGGGGAGGGCCCGGGGAGCTGTTTTTT
CAWSVTRGGPGELFF
>.|.|TRBV27|TRBJ1-5
TGTGCCAGCAACCATGGACCTGGGGATCAGCCCCAGCATTTT
CASNHGPGDQPQHF
>.|.|TRBV2|TRBJ2-1
TGTGCCAGCAGTGAAGGCAGGGGTGAGCAGTTCTTC
CASSEGRGEQFF
>.|TRBD2|TRBV9|TRBJ2-3
TGTGCCAGCAGCCAAGCGGGGGGACCCACAGATACGCAGTATTTT
CASSQAGGPTDTQYF
>.|TRBD1|TRBV10-3|TRBJ2-2
TGTGTCACCTGGGACAGGGGGACCGGGGAGCTGTTTTTT
CVTWDRGTGELFF
>once|TRBD2|TRBV9|TRBJ2-3
TGTGCCAGCAGCGTAGTGAAGCGGGAGCAGGCCACAGATACGCAGTATTTT
CASSVVKREQATDTQYF
>.|.|TRBV27|TRBJ2-7
TGTGCCAGCAGTTTTGGGGCGAGGGTTTACGAGCAGTACTTC
CASSFGARVYEQYF
>.|TRBD1|TRBV15|TRBJ2-2
TGTGCCACCAGCCCTCGACAGGGTGGAACCGGGGAGCTGTTTTTT
CATSPRQGGTGELFF
>.|TRBD1|TRBV6-6|TRBJ2-7
TGTGCCAGCAGTCGGCCCGGGACAGGGGCCTACGAGCAGTACTTC
CASSRPGTGAYEQYF
>.|.|TRBV6-6|TRBJ2-5
TGTGCCAGCAGTTACACCCAGGTCACTAGGGGAGAGACCCAGTACTTC
CASSYTQVTRGETQYF
>few|.|TRBV27|TRBJ2-7
TGTGCCAGCAGTTTAACGTGGGACTACGAGCAGTACTTC
CASSLTWDYEQYF
>.|.|TRBV10-3|TRBJ1-3
TGTGCCATCAGTGATAGTAGGGGAAACACCATATATTTT
CAISDSRGNTIYF
>.|.|TRBV19|TRBJ1-5
TGTGCCAGTAGTGCAGACGGGAGGAATCAGCCCCAGCATTTT
CASSADGRNQPQHF
>few|.|TRBV12-5|TRBJ1-3
TGTGCTAGTGGTTTGGTCGCCCGTGGAAACACCATATATTTT
CASGLVARGNTIYF
>.|TRBD2|TRBV13|TRBJ2-1
TGTGCCAGCAGCCGGGGGACTAGCGGGGGAATCTACAATGAGCAGTTCTTC
CASSRGTSGGIYNEQFF
>few|TRBD2|TRBV18|TRBJ2-1
TGTGCCAGCTCACCACCGGGACTACCCTACAATGAGCAGTTCTTC
CASSPPGLPYNEQFF
>.|TRBD1|TRBV6-6|TRBJ1-2
TGTGCCAGCAGTTACGGGACAGCCAAGATCTTC
CASSYGTAKIF
>.|.|TRBV30|TRBJ1-3
TGTGCCTGGAGTAATAGGGAGGTGTATGGAAACACCATATATTTT
CAWSNREVYGNTIYF